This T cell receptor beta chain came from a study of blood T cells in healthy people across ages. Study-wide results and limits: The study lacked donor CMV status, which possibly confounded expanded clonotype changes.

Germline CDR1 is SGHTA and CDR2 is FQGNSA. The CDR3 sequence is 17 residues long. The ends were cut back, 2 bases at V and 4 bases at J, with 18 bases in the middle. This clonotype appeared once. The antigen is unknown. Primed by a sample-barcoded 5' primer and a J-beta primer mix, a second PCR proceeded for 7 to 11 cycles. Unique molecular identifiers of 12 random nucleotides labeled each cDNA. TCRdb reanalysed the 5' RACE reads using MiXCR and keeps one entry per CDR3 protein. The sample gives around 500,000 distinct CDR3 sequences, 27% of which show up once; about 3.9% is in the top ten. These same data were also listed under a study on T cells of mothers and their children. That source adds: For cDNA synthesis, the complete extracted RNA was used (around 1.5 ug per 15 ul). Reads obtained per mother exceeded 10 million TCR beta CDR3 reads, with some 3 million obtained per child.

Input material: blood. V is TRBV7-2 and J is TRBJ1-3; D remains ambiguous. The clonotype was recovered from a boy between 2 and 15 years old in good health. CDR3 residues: CASSLYTDIYSGNTIYF. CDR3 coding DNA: TGTGCCAGCAGCTTATACACCGACATTTACTCCGGAAACACCATATATTTT. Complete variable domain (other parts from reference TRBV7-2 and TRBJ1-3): GAGVSQSPSNKVTEKGKDVELRCDPISGHTALYWYRQSLGQGLEFLIYFQGNSAPDKSGLPSDRFSAERTGGSVSTLTIQRTQQEDSAVYLCASSLYTDIYSGNTIYFGEGSWLTVV.